This is a list of T cell receptor beta chains from one sample in a study of T cell responses to AZD1222 COVID-19 vaccine. Using immunoSEQ multiplex PCR, the repertoire was profiled, and TCRdb retains in-frame clones only, with some absent. In the table there are some 200,000 clones, more than 70% of which are singletons. Material: peripheral blood, obtained 28 days after the second AZD1222 dose. The source is an adult who received the AZD1222 COVID-19 vaccine. The CDR3 runs from the conserved cysteine through the conserved F or W. The D gene is left open where the match is weak. Expanded clones get a size class; other rows say once, few or many, or leave the size out.

v_gene	abundance	j_gene	d_gene	CDR3nt	CDR3aa
TRBV6-5	-	TRBJ1-1	-	TGTGCCAGCAGTTACGGCGGTGGGTGGACTGAAGCTTTCTTT	CASSYGGGWTEAFF
TRBV5-8	-	TRBJ1-2	TRBD1	TGTGCCAGCAGGGGACAGCCGCGAGGCTACACCTTC	CASRGQPRGYTF
TRBV3-1/TRBV3-2	-	TRBJ1-6	-	TGTGCCAGCAATGAAAGGGCTAATTCACCCCTCCACTTT	CASNERANSPLHF
TRBV9	once	TRBJ2-3	-	TGTGCCAGCAGCGGTGGGGCTAGCCCGGATACGCAGTATTTT	CASSGGASPDTQYF
TRBV2	-	TRBJ1-4	TRBD1	TGTGCCAGCAGTGAAGCAAGGGGACAGGGTGAAAAACTGTTTTTT	CASSEARGQGEKLFF
TRBV6-5	-	TRBJ2-6	-	TGTGCCAGCACGAAAGGGGAGTCTGGGGCCAACGTCCTGACTTTC	CASTKGESGANVLTF
TRBV10-2	-	TRBJ2-7	-	TGCGCCAGCAGCCATATCCAGGGGACCTGGCTCGAGCAGTACTTC	CASSHIQGTWLEQYF
TRBV12-3/TRBV12-4	-	TRBJ1-2	-	TGTGCCAGCAGCCTATGGGGTAACTATGGCTACACCTTC	CASSLWGNYGYTF
TRBV12-5	-	TRBJ2-1	TRBD2	TGTGCTAGTGCCCAGCGGGAGGGCCGGGTTGAGCAGTTCTTC	CASAQREGRVEQFF
TRBV7-3	-	TRBJ2-1	TRBD2	TGTGCCAGCAGCTCGACCGGGACTAGCGGGAGGGCTACCTACAATGAGCAGTTCTTC	CASSSTGTSGRATYNEQFF
TRBV6-5	-	TRBJ2-1	TRBD1	TGTGCCAGCAGTTACCAAAACAGGGGTGGCGATGAGCAGTTCTTC	CASSYQNRGGDEQFF
TRBV7-8	-	TRBJ1-6	-	TGTGCCAGCAGCCCCGGTGTGTCCTATAATTCACCCCTCCACTTT	CASSPGVSYNSPLHF
TRBV7-8	few	TRBJ2-7	-	TGTGCCAGCAGCTCCCTGGACCCCTCCTACGAGCAGTACTTC	CASSSLDPSYEQYF
TRBV18	-	TRBJ1-4	-	TGTGCCAGCTCACCCAGTAGGAGGGTAGGAGGCGAAAAACTGTTTTTT	CASSPSRRVGGEKLFF
TRBV6-1	once	TRBJ2-1	TRBD1	TGTGCCAGCAGTGAGGCGACAGGGATCTACAATGAGCAGTTCTTC	CASSEATGIYNEQFF
TRBV4-2	-	TRBJ2-7	TRBD2	TGTGCCAGCAGCTACCGACTAGCGGGAGCGGAAGAGCAGTACTTC	CASSYRLAGAEEQYF
TRBV7-2	few	TRBJ2-4	-	TGTGCCAGCAGCTTAGCTCAGTTAGCCAAAAACATTCAGTACTTC	CASSLAQLAKNIQYF
TRBV6-5	-	TRBJ1-1	-	TGTGCCAGCAGCCTAACACCCTCGGAAGCTTTCTTT	CASSLTPSEAFF
TRBV5-1	-	TRBJ2-2	-	TGCGCCAGCAGCCCCGGGACATCGAACACCGGGGAGCTGTTTTTT	CASSPGTSNTGELFF
TRBV28	few	TRBJ2-7	-	TGTGCCAGCAGTTTATCGCGGGAGCAGTACTTC	CASSLSREQYF
TRBV7-2	-	TRBJ1-3	-	TGTGCCAGCAGCTTTAGATGGGACTCTGGAAACACCATATATTTT	CASSFRWDSGNTIYF
TRBV4-2	-	TRBJ2-2	-	TGTGCCAGCAGCCAAGATCGGGGTTTTTCGGGGTTCACCGGGGAGCTGTTTTTT	CASSQDRGFSGFTGELFF
TRBV2	once	TRBJ1-1	-	TGTGCCAGCAGTTCCCAGGGTAGCACTGAAGCTTTCTTT	CASSSQGSTEAFF
TRBV7-2	-	TRBJ2-7	TRBD1	TGTGCCAGCAGCCCTCGACAGGGATCCTACGAGCAGTACTTC	CASSPRQGSYEQYF
TRBV5-6	-	TRBJ2-7	-	TGTGCCAGCAGCTTGAACTCACCCTACGAGCAGTACTTC	CASSLNSPYEQYF
TRBV18	-	TRBJ1-2	TRBD1	TGTGCCAGCTCGACAGGGGAGGATGGCTACACCTTC	CASSTGEDGYTF
TRBV7-9	once	TRBJ2-5	-	TGTGCCAGCAGCTTAGGGGGAGGCCAAGAGACCCAGTACTTC	CASSLGGGQETQYF
TRBV4-3	-	TRBJ2-2	-	TGCGCCAGCAGCCAAGACCCGCCCGGGGAGCTGTTTTTT	CASSQDPPGELFF
TRBV4-2	-	TRBJ1-2	-	TGTGCCAGCAGCCAAGGGGGCAGTAACTATGGCTACACCTTC	CASSQGGSNYGYTF
TRBV14	-	TRBJ2-3	-	TGTGCCAGCAGCCTAGGACTACTTCGGTATTTT	CASSLGLLRYF